These 19 T cell receptor beta chains share one sample of origin, sequenced in a study of early T cells in non-severe SARS-CoV-2 infection. Via MiXCR, TCRdb re-called the 5' RACE reads, giving one row per CDR3 protein. Among tens of thousands of distinct CDR3 sequences listed, about 10% were seen once. The sequencing used whole blood, collected at baseline. These TCRs come from an adult who was a healthcare worker with PCR-confirmed SARS-CoV-2 infection or an uninfected control (not recorded which).

V and J are TRBV5-1 and TRBJ2-7; no firm D call. Trimming pared 0 bases from V and 6 bases from J, leaving 7 bases between. The germline V gene encodes CDR1 SGHRS and CDR2 YFSETQ. The CDR3 extends over 12 amino acids. The CDR3 DNA reads TGCGCCAGCAGCTTGGTGGTAGGCGAGCAGTACTTC. Its protein is CASSLVVGEQYF.

This clonotype was observed many times. V and J are TRBV4-1 and TRBJ1-2; no clear D. The ends were cut back, 1 base at V and 4 bases at J, with 10 bases in the middle. This CDR3 comprises 14 residues. Germline loops: CDR1 MGHRA, CDR2 YSYEKL. In DNA form, the CDR3 reads TGCGCCAGCAGCCAAGGGCAGAACATCTATGGCTACACCTTC. This sequence encodes CASSQGQNIYGYTF.

This clonotype was found a few times. The chain combines TRBV4-1 with TRBJ1-2; no clear D. CDR3 length equals 17 residues. V lost 0 bases to trimming and J lost 2 bases, with 16 bases between them. Germline V gene sequence: CDR1 MGHRA, CDR2 YSYEKL. The CDR3, as DNA: TGCGCCAGCAGCCAAGAGCGCGGCGACTCAACAAACTATGGCTACACCTTC. Its protein product is CASSQERGDSTNYGYTF.

As DNA, the CDR3 is TGCAGTGCTTACAGGGTGGGAGGTCAGCCCCAGCATTTT. This codes for CSAYRVGGQPQHF. This chain connects TRBV20-1 to TRBJ1-5; D is possibly TRBD1 (6 bases). The CDR3 has 13 amino acids. Deletions cut 5 bases from V and 6 bases from J, with 14 bases between. CDR1 and CDR2 (germline): DFQATT, SNEGSKA (reference sequence).

In its sample, this clonotype was seen a few times. The chain's CDR3 is CASSLLTSGIQETQYF. The CDR3 DNA is TGTGCCAGCAGTCTCTTGACTAGCGGTATACAAGAGACCCAGTACTTC. V gene TRBV3-1 combines with J gene TRBJ2-5; 9 bases line up with TRBD2. Germline values: CDR1 LGHDT, CDR2 YNNKEL (reference sequence). With 6 bases clipped from V and 2 bases from J, the junction kept 10 bases outside the gene matches. This CDR3 contains 16 residues.

The chain combines TRBV11-2 with TRBJ2-1; 8 bases are a match to TRBD1. V was pared by 5 bases and J by 1 base, with 7 bases of the junction left unmatched. CDR3 size: 16 residues. Germline assignment: CDR1 SGHAT and CDR2 FQNNGV. CDR3 DNA sequence: TGTGCCAGCAGCCTTAGGGGGGACAGGTCCTACAATGAGCAGTTCTTC. Its protein product is CASSLRGDRSYNEQFF.

The chain joins TRBV18 to TRBJ1-2, with D unresolved. V lost 4 bases and J 2 bases, leaving 11 bases between the germline ends. Germline V CDR1 and CDR2: KGHSH, LQKENI. This CDR3 region has 14 residues. CDR3 sequence reads: CASSREERNYGYTF. CDR3 nucleotide sequence: TGTGCCAGCTCACGGGAGGAAAGAAACTATGGCTACACCTTC.

This clonotype was recorded many times. This chain connects TRBV12-3 or TRBV12-4 to TRBJ1-5, with 11 bases identical to TRBD1. The CDR3 length is 15 residues. Trimming at V came to 4 bases and at J to 6 bases, leaving 5 bases not matched to a gene. The CDR3 spells CASSSGQGAGQPQHF. DNA of the CDR3: TGTGCCAGCAGTTCCGGACAGGGGGCAGGTCAGCCCCAGCATTTT.

In its sample, this clonotype was seen many times. Relative to the germline gene, one junction end is altered; a read error may explain this. V usage is TRBV27 and J usage is TRBJ2-7; the D is unclear. The CDR3 consists of 15 residues. CDR1 and CDR2 (germline): MNHEY, SMNVEV (reference sequence). The DNA of the CDR3 is TGTACCAGCAGTTTAAACAGTGCTGTTCCCTACGAGCAGTACTTC. Translation gives CTSSLNSAVPYEQYF.

V is TRBV18 and J is TRBJ1-5, with a weak D call TRBD1 (5 bases). The CDR3 spans 15 residues. Germline V lookup: CDR1 KGHSH, CDR2 LQKENI. V was trimmed by 5 bases and J by 0 bases, leaving 11 bases between them. The CDR3 protein is CASSFRANSNQPQHF. DNA for the CDR3: TGTGCCAGCTCATTCAGGGCCAATAGCAATCAGCCCCAGCATTTT. Complete variable domain (other parts from reference TRBV18 and TRBJ1-5): NAGVMQNPRHLVRRRGQEARLRCSPMKGHSHVYWYRQLPEEGLKFMVYLQKENIIDESGMPKERFSAEFPKEGPSILRIQQVVRGDSAAYFCASSFRANSNQPQHFGDGTRLSIL.

The J gene is TRBJ1-2, the V gene TRBV6-1, with D perhaps matching TRBD1 (5 bases). V gave up 6 bases and J gave up 3 bases, with 17 bases separating them. CDR3 size: 15 residues. In germline, CDR1 is MNHNS, CDR2 SASEGT. CDR3 in DNA: TGTGCCAGCAGCATTAGGGGCAGGGAAGACTATGGCTACACCTTC. Translated, it gives CASSIRGREDYGYTF.

Note on this clonotype: The junction and the germline gene differ at one end; a read error may be behind it. The chain has TRBV19 and TRBJ2-1; 7 positions agree with TRBD1. The CDR3 is 11 amino acids. CDR1 is LNHDA and CDR2 is SQIVND in the germline V gene (reference sequence). CDR3: CASSLDRATSF. The CDR3 DNA reads as TGTGCCAGTTCGCTTGACAGGGCCACGAGCTTC.

The rearrangement links TRBV24-1 to TRBJ2-1; 9 bases match TRBD2. The CDR3 has 14 amino acids. The junction had 9 bases not matched to a gene; V was cut back by 9 bases and J by 7 bases. Germline lookup yields CDR1 KGHDR and CDR2 SFDVKD. The CDR3 DNA is TGTGCCACCGGGCTAGCGGGAAAGTTGAATGAGCAGTTCTTC. Encoded protein: CATGLAGKLNEQFF.

This clonotype turned up a few times. The J gene is TRBJ2-7, the V gene TRBV10-1; D uncertain. The length of the CDR3 is 15 residues. V was trimmed by 2 bases and J by 4 bases, leaving 15 bases between them. The germline V gene encodes CDR1 WNHNN and CDR2 SYGVQD (reference sequence). The CDR3 nucleotides are TGCGCCAGCAGTGAGCCGTTATTTAATTGTTACGAGCAGTACTTC. Translating it yields CASSEPLFNCYEQYF.

The CDR3 DNA is TGTGCCAGCACCATAGCGGGAGGATCCAATGAGCAGTTCTTC. This codes for CASTIAGGSNEQFF. This chain links TRBV28 with TRBJ2-1; 10 nucleotides align to TRBD2. This CDR3 contains 14 residues. The germline V gene encodes CDR1 MDHEN and CDR2 SYDVKM. The J segment lost 6 bases and the V segment lost 7 bases, leaving 6 bases of the junction unmatched.

The chain is built from TRBV7-7 and TRBJ1-4; 9 nucleotides match TRBD1. The junction had 7 bases not matched to a gene; V was cut back by 3 bases and J by 8 bases. Germline V gene lookup returns CDR1 SSHAT and CDR2 FNYEAQ (reference sequence). The CDR3 consists of 15 residues. Here the CDR3 DNA reads TGTGCCAGCAGCTTGGGGACAGGGCCCAACGAAAAACTGTTTTTT. It yields the protein CASSLGTGPNEKLFF.

This clonotype was detected many times. The V gene is TRBV7-6, the J gene TRBJ1-1, with D perhaps TRBD1 (5 bases). The CDR3 covers 15 residues. CDR1 is SGHVS, CDR2 FNYEAQ, per germline. Trimming took 4 bases from V and 1 from J, leaving 13 bases between them. The CDR3 here is CASSSLGVPNTEAFF. CDR3 DNA: TGTGCCAGCAGCTCTCTGGGGGTACCGAACACTGAAGCTTTCTTT.

J is TRBJ2-2 and V is TRBV4-1; 7 nucleotides align to TRBD2. The CDR3 loop spans 13 amino acids. Germline CDR1 reads MGHRA; CDR2 reads YSYEKL. With 6 bases clipped from V and 8 bases from J, the junction kept 6 bases outside the gene matches. The CDR3 protein is CASRRENIGELFF. CDR3 nucleotide sequence: TGCGCCAGCAGGCGGGAGAACATTGGGGAGCTGTTTTTT.

This clonotype has just a few counts. The gene calls are TRBV2 and TRBJ2-3; D is unresolved. V lost 6 bases and J lost 1, with 14 bases in between. This CDR3 region has 15 residues. Germline lookup yields CDR1 SNHLY and CDR2 FYNNEI. For the CDR3, the DNA is TGTGCCAGCAGCTTTCACGGCCTGGGCACAGATACGCAGTATTTT. Translated, it gives CASSFHGLGTDTQYF.